There are a few counts of the clone carrying this T cell receptor beta chain. Its target is not known. Other DNA sequences in this sample translate to the same CDR3. PCR involved 60 Vbeta and 13 Jbeta primers. Assay: immunoSEQ multiplex PCR; the TCRdb copy retains only in-frame clones and omits some. In the table there are 130,000 to 150,000 clones, approximately 80% of which are singletons. This entry is derived from a study of cytomegalovirus exposure and HLA in healthy donors. Study conclusions and caveats: An analysis was carried out at a later point. It showed that HLA-associated TCR beta chains were more clonally expanded than equally common non-associated chains. Confirmation was obtained in vitro that a few CMV-associated chains are specific for CMV antigens. The study dropped some indistinguishable V segments, TRBV6-2 and TRBV6-3 among them.

The germline V and J ends were trimmed by 5 bases and 3 bases, with 13 bases remaining between them. In germline, CDR1 is LNHDA, CDR2 SQIVND (reference sequence). CDR3 length: 14 amino acids. The sample consisted of PBMCs. This chain joins TRBV19 and TRBJ1-2; D is unclear. The TCR comes from a female donor in good health and CMV-seronegative. This CDR3 reads CASSVRGRDYGYTF. The DNA for the CDR3 is TGTGCCAGTAGTGTCCGGGGAAGGGACTATGGCTACACCTTC.